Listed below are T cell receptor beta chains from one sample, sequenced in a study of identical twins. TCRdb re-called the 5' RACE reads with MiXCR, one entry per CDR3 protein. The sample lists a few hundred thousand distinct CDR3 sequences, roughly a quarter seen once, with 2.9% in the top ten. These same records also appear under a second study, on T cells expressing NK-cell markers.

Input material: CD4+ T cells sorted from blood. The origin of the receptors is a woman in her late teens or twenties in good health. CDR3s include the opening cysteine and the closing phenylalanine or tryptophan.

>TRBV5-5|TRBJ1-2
CASSLAVGPSYGYTF
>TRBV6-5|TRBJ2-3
CASSYSFGVSTDTQYF
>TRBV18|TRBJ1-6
CASSPTWDILVGNSPLHF
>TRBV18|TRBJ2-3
CASSSSRPGGTDTQYF
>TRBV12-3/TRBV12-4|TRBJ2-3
CASRRGTSSSRGTQYF
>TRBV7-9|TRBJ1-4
CASSRGGSTNEKLFF
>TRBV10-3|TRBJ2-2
CAISWKPDGNTGELFF
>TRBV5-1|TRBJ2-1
CASKMAGINEQFF
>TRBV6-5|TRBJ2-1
CASSSGGAYNEQFF
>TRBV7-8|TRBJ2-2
CASSQGLHTGELFF